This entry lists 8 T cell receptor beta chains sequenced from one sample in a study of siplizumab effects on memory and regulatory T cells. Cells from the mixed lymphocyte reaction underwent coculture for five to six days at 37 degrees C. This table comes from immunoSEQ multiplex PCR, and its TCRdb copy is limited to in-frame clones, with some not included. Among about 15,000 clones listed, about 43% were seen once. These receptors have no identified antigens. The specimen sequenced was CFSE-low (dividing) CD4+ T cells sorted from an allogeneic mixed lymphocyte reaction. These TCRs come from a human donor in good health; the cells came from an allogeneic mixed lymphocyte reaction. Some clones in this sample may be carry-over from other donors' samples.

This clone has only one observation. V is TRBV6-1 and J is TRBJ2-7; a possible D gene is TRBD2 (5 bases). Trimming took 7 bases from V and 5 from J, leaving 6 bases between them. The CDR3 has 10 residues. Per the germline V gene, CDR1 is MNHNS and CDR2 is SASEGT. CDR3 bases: TGTGCCAGCAATAGCGACGAGCAGTACTTC. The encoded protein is CASNSDEQYF.

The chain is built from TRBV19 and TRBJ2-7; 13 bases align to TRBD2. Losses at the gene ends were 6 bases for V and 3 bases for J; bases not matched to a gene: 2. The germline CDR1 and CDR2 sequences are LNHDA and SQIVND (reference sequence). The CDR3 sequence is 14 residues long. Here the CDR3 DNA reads TGTGCCAGTAGCCGGACTAGCGGGAGCTACGAGCAGTACTTC. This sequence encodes CASSRTSGSYEQYF.

CDR3: CASMTDSRVRYF. The DNA for the CDR3 is TGTGCCAGTATGACGGACAGTCGGGTGCGGTACTTC. The genes are TRBV19 and TRBJ2-7, with D possibly being TRBD1 (6 bases). This CDR3 is 12 amino acids long. The V end was cut by 7 bases, the J end by 12 bases, with 19 bases between. Germline values: CDR1 LNHDA, CDR2 SQIVND (reference sequence).

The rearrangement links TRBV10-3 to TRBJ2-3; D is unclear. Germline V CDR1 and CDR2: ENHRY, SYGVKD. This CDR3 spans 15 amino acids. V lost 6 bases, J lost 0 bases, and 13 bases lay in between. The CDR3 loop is CAIREPGLSTDTQYF. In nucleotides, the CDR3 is TGTGCCATCAGGGAACCGGGCCTTAGCACAGATACGCAGTATTTT.

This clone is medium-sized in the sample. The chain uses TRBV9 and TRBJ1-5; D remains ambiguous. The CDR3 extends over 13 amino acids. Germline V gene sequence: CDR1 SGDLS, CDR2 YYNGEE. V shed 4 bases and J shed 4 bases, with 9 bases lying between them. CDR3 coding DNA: TGTGCCAGCAGCCCCCTTCCGAATCAGCCCCAGCATTTT. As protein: CASSPLPNQPQHF.

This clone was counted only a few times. As DNA, the CDR3 is TGCGCCAGCAGCCAAGGCGGGGGGGGGCTAAGGTATGGCTACACCTTC. As protein: CASSQGGGGLRYGYTF. This chain links TRBV4-1 with TRBJ1-2; a possible D gene is TRBD1 (6 bases). The CDR3 is made up of 16 amino acids. The germline CDR1 and CDR2 sequences are MGHRA and YSYEKL. The germline V and J ends were trimmed by 1 base and 5 bases, with 17 bases remaining between them.

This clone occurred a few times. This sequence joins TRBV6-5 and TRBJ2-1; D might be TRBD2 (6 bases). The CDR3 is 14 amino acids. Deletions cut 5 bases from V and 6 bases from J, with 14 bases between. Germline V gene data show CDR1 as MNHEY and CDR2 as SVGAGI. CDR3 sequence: CASSGWRAANEQFF. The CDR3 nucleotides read TGTGCCAGCAGTGGATGGAGGGCGGCCAATGAGCAGTTCTTC.

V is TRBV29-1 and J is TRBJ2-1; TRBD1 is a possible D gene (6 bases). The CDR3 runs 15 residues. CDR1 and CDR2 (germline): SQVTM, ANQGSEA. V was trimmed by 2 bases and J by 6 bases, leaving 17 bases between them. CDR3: CSVEYATGFPNEQFF. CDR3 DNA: TGCAGCGTTGAATATGCTACAGGGTTCCCCAATGAGCAGTTCTTC.